This TCR beta chain was captured by sequencing in a study of a mutant IDH1 vaccine in newly diagnosed glioma. As for the study in general: Mean patient age was around 40 years; about 60% were male and about 40% female.

V was pared by 5 bases and J by 5 bases, with 18 bases between. The CDR3 contains 15 residues. Germline lookup yields CDR1 SEHNR and CDR2 FQNEAQ (reference sequence). Clones were sequenced by immunoSEQ multiplex PCR, and TCRdb holds only the in-frame ones, with some missing. The sample carries under 95,000 clones, over 75% recorded once. As to time point: week 5, during vaccination. Vaccination comprised doses that each held 300 ug of mutant IDH1 20-mer peptide, plus topical imiquimod. A word on this clone: No antigen is known for it.

The sample in question was PBMCs, obtained from a glioma patient whose treatment included an IDH1 peptide vaccine. The chain uses TRBV7-9 and TRBJ1-1; D remains unclear. The source of this sequence is a woman aged 45-59 years with glioma. The CDR3 region has the DNA TGTGCCAGCAGCCCCGGGTGGGAGGATTGGACTGAAGCTTTCTTT. Translation: CASSPGWEDWTEAFF.